The sequence of this TCR beta chain was determined in a study of blood T cell repertoires in COVID-19. Overall study context: COVID-19 samples, acute and convalescent, were from the United States, Italy and Spain. In each case, the material was cDNA or gDNA derived from T cells, B-cell-depleted T cells, or PBMCs.

The data were produced by immunoSEQ multiplex PCR, yet TCRdb's version contains in-frame clones alone and is incomplete. This table holds about 200,000 clones, about 95% found once. Seattle-derived patients entered the study during active infection and were followed longitudinally. J lost 6 bases, V lost 1 base, and 8 bases had no gene match. The CDR3 spans 15 residues. Germline lookup yields CDR1 SGHDN and CDR2 FVKESK. The receptor comes from a man younger than 45 with COVID-19, enrolled during active disease. V and J are TRBV14 and TRBJ2-5, with 7 bases identical to TRBD1. The sequenced sample was peripheral blood. The CDR3 here is CASSQAATRGQTQYF. As DNA, the CDR3 is TGTGCCAGCAGCCAAGCGGCCACGAGGGGGCAGACCCAGTACTTC.